These 20 T cell receptor beta chains originate from one sample sequenced in a study of Ad26.COV2.S vaccination and SARS-CoV-2 variants. As for treatment: some 20 received Ad26.COV2.S at low or high dose, single or two shots; about 5 received placebo; per-sample allocation not given. On day 63 after the first injection, vaccine and placebo recipients gave samples. Generated by immunoSEQ multiplex PCR, the TCRdb table keeps only in-frame clones and is missing some. The sample yields some 350,000 clones, 80% to 90% seen once. This material consisted of peripheral blood, taken in a trial of Ad26.COV2.S vaccine versus placebo. These TCRs come from a person aged 18-65 years who received the Ad26.COV2.S COVID-19 vaccine or a placebo.

The gene calls are TRBV10-1 and TRBJ2-3; D remains unclear. Germline V gives CDR1 WNHNN, CDR2 SYGVQD (reference sequence). The length of the CDR3 is 14 residues. Trimming pared 3 bases from V and 6 bases from J, leaving 13 bases between. The DNA for the CDR3 is TGCGCCAGCAGTGACGGTGTCGTGGCTGATACGCAGTATTTT. This codes for CASSDGVVADTQYF.

As DNA, the CDR3 is TGTGCCAGCAGCTTTACCGGAGGCCATGAGCAGTTCTTC. Encoded protein: CASSFTGGHEQFF. The rearrangement links TRBV11-2 to TRBJ2-1; D may be TRBD2 (5 bases). From germline, CDR1 is SGHAT and CDR2 FQNNGV. V was cut by 3 bases and J by 8 bases, with 11 bases left in between. The CDR3 contains 13 residues.

J is TRBJ1-6 and V is TRBV6-5, with TRBD1 matching over 10 bases. V gave up 4 bases and J gave up 9 bases; unmatched junction bases: 6. Germline V lookup: CDR1 MNHEY, CDR2 SVGAGI. The CDR3 extends over 15 amino acids. This CDR3 is CASSSGQGEFSPLHF. In DNA, the CDR3 is TGTGCCAGCAGTTCAGGACAGGGGGAGTTTTCACCCCTCCACTTT.

CDR3 protein: CASSFPTGQGLYSPLHF. The CDR3 nucleotides are TGTGCCAGCAGTTTCCCTACAGGGCAAGGGCTTTATTCACCCCTCCACTTT. The genes are TRBV28 and TRBJ1-6, with a weak D call TRBD1 (6 bases). Trimming removed 3 bases from V and 8 bases from J, with 20 bases in between. This CDR3 is built from 17 residues. CDR1 is MDHEN, CDR2 SYDVKM, per germline.

The gene calls are TRBV9 and TRBJ2-7; D gene uncertain. Trimming removed 0 bases from V and 5 bases from J, with 12 bases in between. The CDR3 totals 14 residues. Germline assignment: CDR1 SGDLS and CDR2 YYNGEE. The CDR3 region is CASSVAQQNNEQYF. CDR3 sequence (DNA): TGTGCCAGCAGCGTAGCTCAACAGAACAACGAGCAGTACTTC.

The V and J genes are TRBV12-5 and TRBJ1-2; TRBD1 agrees at 10 bases. Per germline, CDR1 LGHNT and CDR2 FRNRAP. The V segment lost 7 bases and the J segment 4 bases; nucleotides outside the gene matches: 6. The length of the CDR3 is 14 residues. The CDR3 region is CASAGTGAIYGYTF. The CDR3 DNA is TGTGCTAGTGCCGGGACAGGGGCTATCTATGGCTACACCTTC.

The V call is TRBV4-1, the J call TRBJ2-7, with D possibly TRBD1 on 6 matching bases. Germline assignment: CDR1 MGHRA and CDR2 YSYEKL. The CDR3 has 16 amino acids. Trimming removed 0 bases at V and 2 bases at J, with 14 bases between. The DNA of the CDR3 is TGCGCCAGCAGCCAAGACATACGGACAGAACCCTACGAGCAGTACTTC. Protein: CASSQDIRTEPYEQYF.

This clone was observed a few times. CDR3 nucleotide sequence: TGTGCCAGCAGCTGGGGGCTGGGGGGAAGCACCGGGGAGCTGTTTTTT. It specifies CASSWGLGGSTGELFF. V and J are TRBV3-1 (or the pseudogene TRBV3-2) and TRBJ2-2, with D perhaps matching TRBD1 or TRBD2 (6 bases each). V lost 5 bases and J lost 4, with 17 bases in between. The CDR3 spans 16 residues. In germline, CDR1 is LGHDT, CDR2 YNNKEL (reference sequence).

The CDR3 sequence is CASQRPGLAGGQDEQFF. The CDR3 DNA reads as TGTGCCAGCCAGAGACCGGGACTAGCGGGAGGGCAGGATGAGCAGTTCTTC. V usage is TRBV11-2 and J usage is TRBJ2-1; TRBD2 aligns across 16 bases. CDR3 size: 17 residues. Germline lookup yields CDR1 SGHAT and CDR2 FQNNGV. V lost 8 bases to trimming and J lost 8 bases; unmatched junction nucleotides: 12.

The chain links TRBV9 to TRBJ2-7; 8 nucleotides match TRBD2. The CDR3 spans 16 residues. J was trimmed by 1 base and V by 0 bases; bases with no gene match: 6. CDR1 and CDR2 (germline): SGDLS, YYNGEE. CDR3 sequence: CASSVAGGSKSYEQYF. The CDR3 DNA is TGTGCCAGCAGCGTAGCGGGGGGGTCCAAATCCTACGAGCAGTACTTC. The variable domain in full, completed from reference TRBV9 and TRBJ2-7, reads DSGVTQTPKHLITATGQRVTLRCSPRSGDLSVYWYQQSLDQGLQFLIQYYNGEERAKGNILERFSAQQFPDLHSELNLSSLELGDSALYFCASSVAGGSKSYEQYFGPGTRLTVT.

The gene calls are TRBV6-5 and TRBJ2-1; tentatively, D is TRBD2 (6 bases). Germline lookup yields CDR1 MNHEY and CDR2 SVGAGI. CDR3 size: 14 residues. The germline V and J ends were trimmed by 4 bases and 3 bases, with 10 bases remaining between them. The CDR3 sequence: CASSWDSDYNEQFF. CDR3 sequence (DNA): TGTGCCAGCAGTTGGGACTCTGACTACAATGAGCAGTTCTTC.

This clone was seen a handful of times. V is TRBV7-2 and J is TRBJ1-5; D ambiguous. Germline loops: CDR1 SGHTA, CDR2 FQGNSA. Trimming took 1 base from V and 9 from J, leaving 19 bases between them. CDR3 size: 16 residues. The CDR3: CASSLEAPALRGPQHF. The CDR3 nucleotides read TGTGCCAGCAGCTTAGAGGCTCCAGCACTGAGAGGGCCCCAGCATTTT.

The chain combines TRBV28 with TRBJ1-5, with 11 nucleotides matching TRBD1. Looked up from germline, CDR1 is MDHEN and CDR2 is SYDVKM. This CDR3 comprises 17 residues. J was trimmed by 5 bases and V by 2 bases; bases with no gene match: 8. In nucleotides, the CDR3 is TGTGCCAGCAGTTTAGGGTCAGGACAGGGGGCTGATCAGCCCCAGCATTTT. This translates into CASSLGSGQGADQPQHF.

The chain uses TRBV28 and TRBJ1-5; 10 nucleotides line up with TRBD1. This CDR3 comprises 15 residues. The junction had 3 bases not matched to a gene; V was cut back by 2 bases and J by 5 bases. CDR1 and CDR2 from the germline V gene are MDHEN and SYDVKM. The CDR3 DNA reads as TGTGCCAGCAGTTTAGACAGGGGGCTATATCAGCCCCAGCATTTT. The encoded protein is CASSLDRGLYQPQHF.

The V gene is TRBV2, the J gene TRBJ2-7; 12 positions match TRBD2. The V segment lost 7 bases and the J segment 7 bases; nucleotides outside the gene matches: 8. CDR1 and CDR2 (germline): SNHLY, FYNNEI. There are 14 residues in the CDR3. DNA of the CDR3: TGTGCCAGCAAGGGACTAGCGGGTATGAGTGAGCAGTACTTC. It translates to CASKGLAGMSEQYF.

The chain employs TRBV7-9 and TRBJ2-1; 11 bases match TRBD1. The J segment lost 2 bases and the V segment lost 4 bases, leaving 7 bases of the junction unmatched. CDR1 is SEHNR, CDR2 FQNEAQ, per germline (reference sequence). This CDR3 spans 17 amino acids. CDR3 region: CASSSYRDRGTYNEQFF. In DNA, the CDR3 is TGTGCCAGCAGCTCTTACCGGGACAGGGGGACCTACAATGAGCAGTTCTTC.

The V call is TRBV7-2, the J call TRBJ2-5; 9 bases fit TRBD1. J lost 5 bases, V lost 5 bases, and 6 bases had no gene match. Germline-derived CDR1 and CDR2 are SGHTA and FQGNSA. The CDR3 has 14 amino acids. CDR3 amino acids: CASSQTGGDETQYF. DNA for the CDR3: TGTGCCAGCAGCCAGACAGGGGGAGATGAGACCCAGTACTTC. Full variable domain (outside the CDR3, taken from reference TRBV7-2 and TRBJ2-5): GAGVSQSPSNKVTEKGKDVELRCDPISGHTALYWYRQSLGQGLEFLIYFQGNSAPDKSGLPSDRFSAERTGGSVSTLTIQRTQQEDSAVYLCASSQTGGDETQYFGPGTRLLVL.

Only a few counts were recorded for this clone. V is TRBV5-5 and J is TRBJ1-5, with TRBD1 matching over 9 bases. Germline V gene lookup returns CDR1 SGHKS and CDR2 YYEKEE (reference sequence). The CDR3 spans 15 residues. Trimming removed 4 bases from V and 2 bases from J; junction bases left unmatched: 4. DNA of the CDR3: TGTGCCAGCAGCCGACAGGGGGACGGCAATCAGCCCCAGCATTTT. It specifies CASSRQGDGNQPQHF.

This sequence joins TRBV9 and TRBJ2-3; D not resolved. The CDR3 runs to 14 residues. With 0 bases removed from V and 4 bases from J, the gap between germline ends came to 9 bases. Looked up from germline, CDR1 is SGDLS and CDR2 is YYNGEE. CDR3 sequence reads: CASSVEERADTQYF. The CDR3 DNA reads TGTGCCAGCAGCGTAGAGGAACGAGCAGATACGCAGTATTTT.

The chain links TRBV15 to TRBJ2-2, with D possibly being TRBD1 (6 bases). Germline CDR1 is LNHNV and CDR2 is YYDKDF (reference sequence). The CDR3 runs 12 residues. The V end was cut by 5 bases, the J end by 7 bases, with 8 bases between. As DNA, the CDR3 is TGTGCCACCAGCTCCAGGGGCGGGGAGCTGTTTTTT. This translates into CATSSRGGELFF.